A selection of T cell receptor beta chains follows, all from one sample in a study of regulatory T cells in long-lasting Graves disease. TCRdb re-analysed the multiplex PCR reads in MiXCR, keeping a single row per CDR3 protein. The data contain more than 400,000 distinct CDR3 sequences, 16% of them singletons. These data were also reused for a study on T cells in Graves' hyperthyroidism and ophthalmopathy.

The sample here was peripheral blood mononuclear cells (PBMCs), taken at new diagnosis, from a patient treated with antithyroid drugs. Source of these receptors: a man aged 40-55 years with Graves disease. The CDR3 runs from the conserved cysteine through the conserved F or W. The order of the fields is J gene, D gene, clone size, V gene, CDR3 protein, CDR3 DNA. D genes are given only for firm matches. Only part of the rows carry a size: once, few, many, or a class if the clone is expanded.

TRBJ1-5 | - | many | TRBV6-1 | CASSPRGRVAPSNQPQHF | TGTGCCAGCAGTCCCCGAGGCAGGGTGGCCCCAAGCAATCAGCCCCAGCATTTT
TRBJ2-1 | TRBD2 | many | TRBV5-1 | CASSRLAGDEQFF | TGTGCCAGCAGCCGACTAGCGGGAGATGAGCAGTTCTTC
TRBJ2-3 | - | few | TRBV6-1 | CASSAYQAITDTQYF | TGTGCCAGCAGTGCGTACCAAGCGATCACAGATACGCAGTATTTT
TRBJ1-2 | - | many | TRBV2 | CASSVRDIPYGYTF | TGTGCCAGCAGTGTCAGGGACATACCCTATGGCTACACCTTC
TRBJ2-1 | - | few | TRBV6-1 | CASIVRAYNEQFF | TGTGCCAGCATCGTACGGGCCTACAATGAGCAGTTCTTC
TRBJ2-2 | TRBD2 | many | TRBV6-2/TRBV6-3 | CASSSRTSGRRVTGELFF | TGTGCCAGCAGTTCCCGGACTAGCGGGAGGAGGGTCACCGGGGAGCTGTTTTTT
TRBJ1-6 | - | - | TRBV28 | CASSLLQGRYNSPLHF | TGTGCCAGCAGTTTACTCCAGGGACGGTATAATTCACCCCTCCACTTT
TRBJ2-5 | - | many | TRBV20-1 | CSARAGTSMETQYF | TGCAGTGCTAGAGCGGGAACTAGTATGGAGACCCAGTACTTC
TRBJ1-5 | TRBD1 | - | TRBV20-1 | CSARFGTANQPQHF | TGCAGTGCTAGGTTCGGGACAGCAAATCAGCCCCAGCATTTT
TRBJ2-1 | - | many | TRBV28 | CASSRGSGAREQFF | TGTGCCAGCAGTCGGGGATCAGGGGCGCGTGAGCAGTTCTTC
TRBJ2-1 | - | - | TRBV5-1 | CASSPDGNLYNEQFF | TGCGCCAGCAGCCCCGACGGGAACCTCTACAATGAGCAGTTCTTC
TRBJ2-1 | TRBD2 | few | TRBV30 | CAWSLAPLLAEHNEQFF | TGTGCCTGGAGCCTAGCCCCCCTGCTAGCGGAGCACAATGAGCAGTTCTTC
TRBJ2-5 | - | few | TRBV6-1 | CASSDPGTRGTQYF | TGTGCCAGCAGTGACCCGGGGACCCGGGGGACCCAGTACTTC
TRBJ1-1 | TRBD1 | many | TRBV7-9 | CASSEDRGFHEAFF | TGTGCCAGCAGCGAGGACAGGGGTTTTCATGAAGCTTTCTTT
TRBJ2-7 | - | many | TRBV6-5 | CASSWTYEQYF | TGTGCCAGCAGTTGGACCTACGAGCAGTACTTC
TRBJ1-2 | - | many | TRBV2 | CASIGSSGVSGYTF | TGTGCCAGCATCGGGTCGTCTGGGGTTAGTGGCTACACCTTC
TRBJ2-4 | - | many | TRBV7-2 | CASSLDLAKNIQYF | TGTGCCAGCAGCTTAGATCTAGCCAAAAACATTCAGTACTTC
TRBJ2-4 | - | few | TRBV19 | CASEEGTKNIQYF | TGTGCCAGCGAGGAGGGGACCAAAAACATTCAGTACTTC
TRBJ1-2 | - | few | TRBV5-5 | CASSLGSYYGYTF | TGTGCCAGCAGCTTGGGCAGCTACTATGGCTACACCTTC
TRBJ1-2 | - | many | TRBV27 | CASRQGPLYGYTF | TGTGCCAGCAGACAGGGCCCCCTCTATGGCTACACCTTC
TRBJ2-1 | - | many | TRBV3-1 | CASSQVVAVLSYNEQFF | TGTGCCAGCAGCCAAGTGGTAGCGGTCCTCTCCTACAATGAGCAGTTCTTC
TRBJ2-3 | TRBD1 | many | TRBV5-6 | CASSSLDRTWTDTQYF | TGTGCCAGCAGCTCCCTGGACAGGACGTGGACAGATACGCAGTATTTT
TRBJ2-3 | - | - | TRBV10-3 | CAISAFGGSTDTQYF | TGTGCCATCAGTGCCTTTGGCGGGAGCACAGATACGCAGTATTTT
TRBJ2-1 | TRBD1 | - | TRBV6-1 | CASSRRGTGVNEQFF | TGTGCCAGCAGCCGCCGGGGGACAGGCGTTAATGAGCAGTTCTTC
TRBJ2-3 | - | few | TRBV9 | CASSPRSGSTDTQYF | TGTGCCAGCAGCCCCCGGAGCGGGAGCACAGATACGCAGTATTTT
TRBJ2-5 | - | many | TRBV2 | CASTELGILGAQETQYF | TGTGCCAGCACCGAGTTGGGGATTCTTGGAGCCCAAGAGACCCAGTACTTC
TRBJ2-1 | - | many | TRBV19 | CAITRTADRDVWEGRSYNEQFF | TGTGCCATTACGCGGACAGCCGACAGGGACGTGTGGGAGGGCCGTTCCTACAATGAGCAGTTCTTC
TRBJ1-2 | - | many | TRBV12-3/TRBV12-4 | CASSTRVGYGYTF | TGTGCCAGCAGCACCAGGGTGGGGTATGGCTACACCTTC
TRBJ2-1 | TRBD2 | - | TRBV5-1 | CASSAGTSGNEQFF | TGCGCCAGCAGCGCCGGGACTAGCGGCAATGAGCAGTTCTTC
TRBJ2-5 | TRBD2 | - | TRBV28 | CASRPYSGSKETQYF | TGTGCCAGCAGGCCTTATAGCGGGAGTAAAGAGACCCAGTACTTC
TRBJ2-1 | TRBD2 | many | TRBV28 | CASSLLAGEQWGDNEQFF | TGTGCCAGCAGTTTACTAGCGGGAGAACAATGGGGGGACAATGAGCAGTTCTTC
TRBJ2-1 | TRBD1 | - | TRBV11-2 | CASSWGQGLSNEQFF | TGTGCCAGCAGCTGGGGACAGGGGTTATCCAATGAGCAGTTCTTC
TRBJ2-2 | - | - | TRBV5-1 | CASSREYGGELFF | TGCGCCAGCAGCCGGGAGTACGGCGGGGAGCTGTTTTTT
TRBJ1-6 | TRBD1 | many | TRBV30 | CAWSVVTGGSPLHF | TGTGCCTGGAGTGTTGTAACAGGGGGTTCACCCCTCCACTTT
TRBJ2-7 | TRBD1 | few | TRBV27 | CASSLQGQGGLYEQYF | TGTGCCAGCAGTTTACAGGGACAGGGCGGGTTGTACGAGCAGTACTTC
TRBJ2-1 | - | - | TRBV29-1 | CSVVRIEQFF | TGCAGCGTCGTACGGATCGAGCAGTTCTTC
TRBJ2-3 | - | few | TRBV19 | CASSSSLYTQYF | TGTGCCAGTAGTAGTAGCCTTTATACGCAGTATTTT
TRBJ2-2 | TRBD2 | - | TRBV3-1 | CASSRGLAGGPGTGELFF | TGTGCCAGCAGCCGGGGACTAGCGGGAGGGCCGGGCACCGGGGAGCTGTTTTTT
TRBJ2-3 | - | many | TRBV7-9 | CASSYRTSTDTQYF | TGTGCCAGCAGCTACAGGACATCCACAGATACGCAGTATTTT
TRBJ1-5 | - | - | TRBV28 | CASSLWESNQPQHF | TGTGCCAGCAGTTTATGGGAAAGCAATCAGCCCCAGCATTTT
TRBJ1-6 | - | - | TRBV7-9 | CAIARGGNNSPLHF | TGTGCCATCGCTCGGGGGGGGAATAATTCACCCCTCCACTTT
TRBJ2-7 | TRBD2 | many | TRBV5-1 | CASSPRLAGGYEQYF | TGCGCCAGCAGCCCGCGACTAGCGGGAGGGTACGAGCAGTACTTC